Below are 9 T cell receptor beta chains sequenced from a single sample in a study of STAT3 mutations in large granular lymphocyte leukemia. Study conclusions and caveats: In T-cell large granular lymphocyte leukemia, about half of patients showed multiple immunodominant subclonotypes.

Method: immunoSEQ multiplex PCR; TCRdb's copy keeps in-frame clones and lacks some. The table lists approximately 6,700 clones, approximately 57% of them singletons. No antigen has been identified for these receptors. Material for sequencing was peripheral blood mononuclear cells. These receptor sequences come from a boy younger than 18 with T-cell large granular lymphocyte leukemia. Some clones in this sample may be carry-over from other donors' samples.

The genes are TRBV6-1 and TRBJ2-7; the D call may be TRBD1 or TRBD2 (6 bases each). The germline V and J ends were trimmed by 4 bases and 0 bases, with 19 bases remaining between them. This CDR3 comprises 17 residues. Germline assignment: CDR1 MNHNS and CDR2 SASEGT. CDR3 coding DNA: TGTGCCAGCAGTGTCACCCTTAGAGGGGGAGGCTCCTACGAGCAGTACTTC. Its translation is CASSVTLRGGGSYEQYF.

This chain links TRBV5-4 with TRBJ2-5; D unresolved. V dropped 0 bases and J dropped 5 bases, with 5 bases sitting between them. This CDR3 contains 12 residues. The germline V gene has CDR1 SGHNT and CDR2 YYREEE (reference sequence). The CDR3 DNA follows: TGTGCCAGCAGCTTGGTCCTTGAGACCCAGTACTTC. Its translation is CASSLVLETQYF.

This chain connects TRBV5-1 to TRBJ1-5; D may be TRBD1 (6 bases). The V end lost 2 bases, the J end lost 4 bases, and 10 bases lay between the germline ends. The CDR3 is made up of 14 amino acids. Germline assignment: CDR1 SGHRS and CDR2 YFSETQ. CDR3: CASSFPGTNQPQHF. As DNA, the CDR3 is TGCGCCAGCAGCTTCCCAGGGACAAATCAGCCCCAGCATTTT.

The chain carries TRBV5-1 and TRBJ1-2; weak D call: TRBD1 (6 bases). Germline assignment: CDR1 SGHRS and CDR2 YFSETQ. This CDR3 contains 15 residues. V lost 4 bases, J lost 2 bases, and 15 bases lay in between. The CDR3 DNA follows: TGCGCCAGCAGCCCGCAACAGGGTTCCAACTATGGCTACACCTTC. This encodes CASSPQQGSNYGYTF.

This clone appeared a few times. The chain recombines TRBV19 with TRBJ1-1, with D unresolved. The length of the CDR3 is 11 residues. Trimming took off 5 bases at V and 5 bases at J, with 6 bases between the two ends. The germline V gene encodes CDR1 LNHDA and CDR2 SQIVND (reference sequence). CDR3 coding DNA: TGTGCCAGTAGTTTCGGTACTGAAGCTTTCTTT. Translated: CASSFGTEAFF.

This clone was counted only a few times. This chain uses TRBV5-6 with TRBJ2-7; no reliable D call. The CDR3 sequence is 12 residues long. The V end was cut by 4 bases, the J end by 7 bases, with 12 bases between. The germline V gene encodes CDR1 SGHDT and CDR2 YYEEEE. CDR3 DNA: TGTGCCAGCAGCCCGGGCGCTGCGGAGCAGTACTTC. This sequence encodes CASSPGAAEQYF.

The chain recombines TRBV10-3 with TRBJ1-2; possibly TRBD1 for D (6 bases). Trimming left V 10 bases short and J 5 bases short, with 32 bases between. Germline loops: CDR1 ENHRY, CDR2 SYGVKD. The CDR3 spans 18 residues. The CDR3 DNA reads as TGTGCCACTAAACACGGTGGGGAACAGGGAGTCCTTTCATATGGCTACACCTTC. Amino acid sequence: CATKHGGEQGVLSYGYTF.

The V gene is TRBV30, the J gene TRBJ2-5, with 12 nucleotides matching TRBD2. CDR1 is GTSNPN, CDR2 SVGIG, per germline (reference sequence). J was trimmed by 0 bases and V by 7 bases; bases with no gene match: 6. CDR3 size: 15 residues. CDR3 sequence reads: CASTGLAGYQETQYF. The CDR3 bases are TGTGCCTCCACCGGACTAGCGGGGTACCAAGAGACCCAGTACTTC.

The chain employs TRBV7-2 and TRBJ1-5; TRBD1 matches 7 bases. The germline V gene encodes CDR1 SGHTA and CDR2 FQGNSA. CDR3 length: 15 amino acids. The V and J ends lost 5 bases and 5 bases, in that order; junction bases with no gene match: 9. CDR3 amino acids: CASSIRDSTYQPQHF. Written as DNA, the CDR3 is TGTGCCAGCAGCATCCGGGACAGTACGTATCAGCCCCAGCATTTT.